The rows below give T cell receptor beta chains drawn from one sample of a study of T cell repertoires in cytomegalovirus infection. TCRdb reanalysed the reads using MiXCR and keeps one entry per CDR3 protein. Of roughly 180,000 distinct CDR3 sequences in the sample, 28% are singletons; the top ten hold 30% to 35%. The sample was PBMCs. Every receptor here comes from a human donor in good health (CMV status not recorded). Some clones in this sample may be carry-over from other donors' samples. Each CDR3 is given with its conserved first and last residue. A D gene is named only where the DNA matches it firmly. A clone size is listed for some rows: how often the clone was seen (once, few, many), or a class if it is expanded.

DNA: TGTGCCAGTAGTTATACTCCGGGGGAGACTGAAGCTTTCTTT; CDR3: CASSYTPGETEAFF; size: NA; D: NA; J: TRBJ1-1; V: TRBV19
DNA: TGCAGTGCTAGAGCCCTCGGGGATACGGGAAACACCATATATTTT; CDR3: CSARALGDTGNTIYF; size: NA; D: NA; J: TRBJ1-3; V: TRBV20-1
DNA: TGTGCCAGCAGCTGGAACGTCGGAGAGACCCAGTACTTC; CDR3: CASSWNVGETQYF; size: NA; D: NA; J: TRBJ2-5; V: TRBV27
DNA: TGTGCCAGCAGCTTAGGCACAGGGGGGGCTGAAGCTTTCTTT; CDR3: CASSLGTGGAEAFF; size: few; D: TRBD1; J: TRBJ1-1; V: TRBV7-3
DNA: TGTGCCAGCTCGTCGGGGGTTCTCACAGATACGCAGTATTTT; CDR3: CASSSGVLTDTQYF; size: NA; D: NA; J: TRBJ2-3; V: TRBV2
DNA: TGTGCCAGCAGCTTGGACCCCCAAAACATTCAGTACTTC; CDR3: CASSLDPQNIQYF; size: few; D: NA; J: TRBJ2-4; V: TRBV5-5
DNA: TGTGCCAGCGGCAGGGACTATGGCTACACCTTC; CDR3: CASGRDYGYTF; size: few; D: NA; J: TRBJ1-2; V: TRBV12-3/TRBV12-4
DNA: TGTGCCAGCAGATTATGGGAGGGTGGCTACACCTTC; CDR3: CASRLWEGGYTF; size: NA; D: NA; J: TRBJ1-2; V: TRBV2
DNA: TGTGCCAGCAGTTTTCCGGGACAGCAAGAGACCCAGTACTTC; CDR3: CASSFPGQQETQYF; size: NA; D: TRBD1; J: TRBJ2-5; V: TRBV12-3/TRBV12-4
DNA: TGTGCCAGCAGCTTAGCGTCAACCTACAATGAGCAGTTCTTC; CDR3: CASSLASTYNEQFF; size: NA; D: NA; J: TRBJ2-1; V: TRBV7-2
DNA: TGCAGTGCTTTGACTACAGGGAACACTGAAGCTTTCTTT; CDR3: CSALTTGNTEAFF; size: NA; D: NA; J: TRBJ1-1; V: TRBV20-1
DNA: TGCAGTGCTAGACCGCAGGGTTCGAACACTGAAGCTTTCTTT; CDR3: CSARPQGSNTEAFF; size: NA; D: NA; J: TRBJ1-1; V: TRBV20-1
DNA: TGTGCCAGCATGGAGGAGGGGCGAGACACTGAAGCTTTCTTT; CDR3: CASMEEGRDTEAFF; size: NA; D: NA; J: TRBJ1-1; V: TRBV12-3/TRBV12-4
DNA: TGCAGTGCTAGAGAGAGGGGGACAGGGGGGAGAACTGAAGCTTTCTTT; CDR3: CSARERGTGGRTEAFF; size: few; D: TRBD1; J: TRBJ1-1; V: TRBV20-1
DNA: TGTGCCAGCAGTGTGAGGGGGACCTCCGATCAGCCCCAGCATTTT; CDR3: CASSVRGTSDQPQHF; size: many; D: NA; J: TRBJ1-5; V: TRBV2
DNA: TGTGCCAGCAGCCTCGATGGTGGAGGCACTGAAGCTTTCTTT; CDR3: CASSLDGGGTEAFF; size: few; D: NA; J: TRBJ1-1; V: TRBV7-2
DNA: TGCAGCGGTGGGCACAATGAGCAGTTCTTC; CDR3: CSGGHNEQFF; size: NA; D: NA; J: TRBJ2-1; V: TRBV29-1
DNA: TGTGCCAGCAGTGAATCGGGACAGGGGAACGAGCAGTACTTC; CDR3: CASSESGQGNEQYF; size: few; D: TRBD1; J: TRBJ2-7; V: TRBV25-1
DNA: TGTGCCAGCAGCGTCACAGGGGTGAACACTGAAGCTTTCTTT; CDR3: CASSVTGVNTEAFF; size: many; D: TRBD1; J: TRBJ1-1; V: TRBV7-8
DNA: TGTGCCAGCAGCTCATCCCGGGGCTTGCAGTTCTTC; CDR3: CASSSSRGLQFF; size: many; D: NA; J: TRBJ2-1; V: TRBV7-2
DNA: TGTGCCAGCAGCCAGTCCCAGCTTGGCCGGACCGGGGAGCTGTTTTTT; CDR3: CASSQSQLGRTGELFF; size: NA; D: NA; J: TRBJ2-2; V: TRBV4-2
DNA: TGTGCCAGCAGCCAAAATCCGGGAGAGACCCAGTACTTC; CDR3: CASSQNPGETQYF; size: few; D: NA; J: TRBJ2-5; V: TRBV14
DNA: TGTGCCAGCAGTTCCTCGGTGGGGAGGGGCTCCAACTACGAGCAGTACTTC; CDR3: CASSSSVGRGSNYEQYF; size: few; D: TRBD2; J: TRBJ2-7; V: TRBV6-6
DNA: TGTGCCAGCAGCCCTAGCTTCCAGAACACCGGGGAGCTGTTTTTT; CDR3: CASSPSFQNTGELFF; size: NA; D: NA; J: TRBJ2-2; V: TRBV2
DNA: TGTGCCAGCAGCTTGCCCCAGGGACAGGGACACACCTTC; CDR3: CASSLPQGQGHTF; size: few; D: TRBD1; J: TRBJ1-2; V: TRBV5-4
DNA: TGTGCCAGCAGTTACTCGAATCCCAACACTGAAGCTTTCTTT; CDR3: CASSYSNPNTEAFF; size: NA; D: NA; J: TRBJ1-1; V: TRBV6-5
DNA: TGCAGTGCTACCGACAGGCGGGACTATCCCAATGAGCAGTTCTTC; CDR3: CSATDRRDYPNEQFF; size: NA; D: NA; J: TRBJ2-1; V: TRBV20-1
DNA: TGTGCCAGCAGCTCCTTAGCGGGGAGGGGAGAGACCCAGTACTTC; CDR3: CASSSLAGRGETQYF; size: many; D: TRBD2; J: TRBJ2-5; V: TRBV7-6
DNA: TGTGCCAGCAGCCACGACACTGTGTCCTACGAGCAGTACTTC; CDR3: CASSHDTVSYEQYF; size: once; D: NA; J: TRBJ2-7; V: TRBV7-3
DNA: TGTGCCAGCAGTAAAAACAGGGACCTCTCCTACGAGCAGTACTTC; CDR3: CASSKNRDLSYEQYF; size: NA; D: NA; J: TRBJ2-7; V: TRBV6-5
DNA: TGTGCCAGCAGCCAAACATTCCTCGGAGGGGCAGAGAGAAGGAAGAACACTGAAGCTTTCTTT; CDR3: CASSQTFLGGAERRKNTEAFF; size: NA; D: NA; J: TRBJ1-1; V: TRBV4-2
DNA: TGTGCCAGCAGCCAAGATTGGGTAGCAGGGGAGACCCAGTACTTC; CDR3: CASSQDWVAGETQYF; size: NA; D: NA; J: TRBJ2-5; V: TRBV3-1
DNA: TGTGCCAGCAGTGACGGCAGGGCCAAGTATTTT; CDR3: CASSDGRAKYF; size: few; D: NA; J: TRBJ2-3; V: TRBV2
DNA: TGTGCCAGCTCACCAGACAGAATTGAAGCTTTCTTT; CDR3: CASSPDRIEAFF; size: many; D: NA; J: TRBJ1-1; V: TRBV18
DNA: TGTGCCAGCAGCTTAAACCAGGGGGGGACCCAGTACTTC; CDR3: CASSLNQGGTQYF; size: few; D: NA; J: TRBJ2-5; V: TRBV7-3
DNA: TGCGCCAGCAGCCAAGAGAAGTGGGCAGGGTCACGCTATGGCTACACCTTC; CDR3: CASSQEKWAGSRYGYTF; size: once; D: NA; J: TRBJ1-2; V: TRBV4-1
DNA: TGTGCCAGCAGCTCGGCGGCAGGGGCAAGATACAATGAGCAGTTCTTC; CDR3: CASSSAAGARYNEQFF; size: few; D: NA; J: TRBJ2-1; V: TRBV7-9
DNA: TGTGCCAGCAGCCCCCTACACCAGGAAGATGAGCAGTTCTTC; CDR3: CASSPLHQEDEQFF; size: many; D: NA; J: TRBJ2-1; V: TRBV12-3/TRBV12-4
DNA: TGTGCCAGCAGCTTAGGTTATTGGACTTCACAGCAAGAGACCCAGTACTTC; CDR3: CASSLGYWTSQQETQYF; size: many; D: NA; J: TRBJ2-5; V: TRBV7-2
DNA: TGTGCCAGCAGCTTAGGGGGTGCTGATAATTCACCCCTCCACTTT; CDR3: CASSLGGADNSPLHF; size: NA; D: NA; J: TRBJ1-6; V: TRBV7-3
DNA: TGTGCCAGTAGCCTCCGGGACAGATCTTACCAGCCCCAGCATTTT; CDR3: CASSLRDRSYQPQHF; size: NA; D: TRBD1; J: TRBJ1-5; V: TRBV19
DNA: TGCAGTGCGGCCGGGCCTTACAATGAGCAGTTCTTC; CDR3: CSAAGPYNEQFF; size: NA; D: NA; J: TRBJ2-1; V: TRBV20-1
DNA: TGTGCCAGTAGTCCCGGACAGGATTCGTACCAAGAGACCCAGTACTTC; CDR3: CASSPGQDSYQETQYF; size: few; D: TRBD1; J: TRBJ2-5; V: TRBV19
DNA: TGTGCCAGCAGCTTATCACTGACTGCGAACACCGGGGAGCTGTTTTTT; CDR3: CASSLSLTANTGELFF; size: NA; D: NA; J: TRBJ2-2; V: TRBV11-1
DNA: TGTGCCAGCAGTGGAGGGGGAGATGGAAACACCATATATTTT; CDR3: CASSGGGDGNTIYF; size: few; D: NA; J: TRBJ1-3; V: TRBV2
DNA: TGTGCCAGTAGGACAGGGGGCGCAAGGACTGAAGCTTTCTTT; CDR3: CASRTGGARTEAFF; size: NA; D: TRBD1; J: TRBJ1-1; V: TRBV19
DNA: TGTGCCATCAGGCCGGGACTAGCGGATGAGCAGTTCTTC; CDR3: CAIRPGLADEQFF; size: few; D: TRBD2; J: TRBJ2-1; V: TRBV10-3
DNA: TGTGCCAGCGGATCCTTCGGGGAGACCCAGTACTTC; CDR3: CASGSFGETQYF; size: NA; D: NA; J: TRBJ2-5; V: TRBV2
DNA: TGCGCCAGCAGTCAATCGGCTAGCGTAGAGACCCAGTACTTC; CDR3: CASSQSASVETQYF; size: NA; D: NA; J: TRBJ2-5; V: TRBV23-1
DNA: TGCGCCAGCCCCCGGGGGGGGCGAGAAATTGCAACTAATGAAAAACTGTTTTTT; CDR3: CASPRGGREIATNEKLFF; size: once; D: NA; J: TRBJ1-4; V: TRBV4-3
DNA: TGTGCCAGCAGTCCGGGACGTGGATATAGTGGCACAGATACGAAGTATTTT; CDR3: CASSPGRGYSGTDTKYF; size: once; D: NA; J: TRBJ2-3; V: TRBV28